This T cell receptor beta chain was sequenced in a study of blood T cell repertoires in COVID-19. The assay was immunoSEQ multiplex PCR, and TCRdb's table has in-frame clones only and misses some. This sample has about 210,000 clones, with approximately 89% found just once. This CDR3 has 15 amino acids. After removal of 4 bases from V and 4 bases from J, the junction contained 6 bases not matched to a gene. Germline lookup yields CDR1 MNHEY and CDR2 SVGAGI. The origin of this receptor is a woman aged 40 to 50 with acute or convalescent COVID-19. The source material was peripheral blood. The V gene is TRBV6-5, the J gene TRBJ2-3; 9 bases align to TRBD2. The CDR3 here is CASSSRGGVADTQYF. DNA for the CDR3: TGTGCCAGCAGTTCACGCGGGGGGGTGGCAGATACGCAGTATTTT.